The 9 T cell receptor beta chains below were found in one sample sequenced in a study of CD8 T cells in Susac syndrome. RNA was extracted with the RNeasy kit, and a quantity of about 0.45 to 1 ug was reverse transcribed using random hexamers. From the immunoSEQ multiplex PCR reads, TCRdb called clonotypes with MiXCR, one entry per CDR3 protein. The sample has some 200,000 distinct CDR3 sequences; about 94% are singletons. Specimen: CD8+ T cells from PBMCs. All receptors come from a human donor with multiple sclerosis.

The rearrangement joins TRBV5-5 to TRBJ1-1; possible D gene TRBD1, 5 bases. Trimming cost V 0 bases and J 6 bases, with 18 bases left between them. The CDR3 has 16 amino acids. Germline loops: CDR1 SGHKS, CDR2 YYEKEE (reference sequence). The DNA of the CDR3 is TGTGCCAGCAGCTTGGAGAGGACGGGGCTTATGGCTGAAGCTTTCTTT. It is translated as CASSLERTGLMAEAFF.

The V and J genes are TRBV4-3 and TRBJ2-1, with D perhaps TRBD1 or TRBD2 (5 bases each). Germline lookup yields CDR1 LGHNA and CDR2 YSLEER. CDR3 length equals 16 residues. V was pared by 4 bases and J by 2 bases, with 15 bases between. In DNA, the CDR3 is TGCGCCAGCAGCCCCGCCCGGGACGGTCCCTACAATGAGCAGTTCTTC. Translated: CASSPARDGPYNEQFF.

V usage is TRBV9 and J usage is TRBJ1-3, with D unresolved. V lost 0 bases, J lost 0 bases, and 19 bases lay in between. Germline CDR1 reads SGDLS; CDR2 reads YYNGEE. This CDR3 comprises 19 residues. The CDR3, as DNA: TGTGCCAGCAGCGTAGGGTTGGCCCCCGGCCCGCTCTCTGGAAACACCATATATTTT. Amino acid sequence: CASSVGLAPGPLSGNTIYF.

This chain connects TRBV19 to TRBJ2-7; TRBD2 aligns across 10 bases. CDR1 LNHDA and CDR2 SQIVND come from the germline V gene (reference sequence). The CDR3 is 14 residues long. V gave up 5 bases and J gave up 6 bases; unmatched junction bases: 7. CDR3 coding DNA: TGTGCCAGTAGTCAAGCGGGAGGGCTCTCCGAGCAGTACTTC. As protein: CASSQAGGLSEQYF.

This clonotype appeared a few times. The chain has TRBV5-6 and TRBJ1-1; D is ambiguous. V shed 5 bases and J shed 1 base, with 12 bases lying between them. Germline lookup yields CDR1 SGHDT and CDR2 YYEEEE. The CDR3 extends over 14 amino acids. CDR3 sequence: CASSLAGTNTEAFF. In nucleotides, the CDR3 is TGTGCCAGCAGTTTAGCGGGAACGAACACTGAAGCTTTCTTT. The variable domain in full, completed from reference TRBV5-6 and TRBJ1-1, reads DAGVTQSPTHLIKTRGQQVTLRCSPKSGHDTVSWYQQALGQGPQFIFQYYEEEERQRGNFPDRFSGHQFPNYSSELNVNALLLGDSALYLCASSLAGTNTEAFFGQGTRLTVV.

In DNA form, the CDR3 reads TGTGCCAGCAGCTCCCCCTTGGGCCTAGCGGGGGGGTCGGGTGAGACCCAGTACTTC. Amino acids: CASSSPLGLAGGSGETQYF. The gene calls are TRBV11-2 and TRBJ2-5; 12 nucleotides align to TRBD2. The CDR3 sequence is 19 residues long. Trimming removed 4 bases from V and 5 bases from J; junction bases left unmatched: 17. CDR1 SGHAT and CDR2 FQNNGV come from the germline V gene.

This chain links TRBV11-2 with TRBJ2-5; a weak D match, TRBD1 (6 bases). The germline CDR1 and CDR2 sequences are SGHAT and FQNNGV. The CDR3 contains 14 residues. Trimming stripped 3 bases from V and 5 bases from J, with 13 bases between. The CDR3 is CASSFLGAVETQYF. The CDR3 nucleotides are TGTGCCAGCAGCTTTTTGGGGGCTGTGGAGACCCAGTACTTC.

The V gene is TRBV2, the J gene TRBJ2-5, with TRBD2 identical over 12 bases. After removal of 10 bases from V and 1 base from J, the junction contained 7 bases not matched to a gene. In germline, CDR1 is SNHLY, CDR2 FYNNEI. CDR3 length equals 15 residues. Here the CDR3 DNA reads TGTGCCACGCAACCACTAGCGGGGGGCCAAGAGACCCAGTACTTC. Its protein product is CATQPLAGGQETQYF.

The sample holds a few counts of this clonotype. V gene TRBV29-1 combines with J gene TRBJ1-1; no clear D. Looked up from germline, CDR1 is SQVTM and CDR2 is ANQGSEA. Between the trimmed V and J ends, which lost 4 bases and 11 bases, there was a span of 5 bases. The CDR3 is 8 amino acids. The CDR3 region has the DNA TGCAGCGTTGTCGGGGCTTTCTTT. Protein: CSVVGAFF.